These 21 T cell receptor beta chains share one sample of origin, sequenced in a study of blood T cell repertoires in COVID-19. The data were produced by immunoSEQ multiplex PCR, yet TCRdb's version contains in-frame clones alone and is incomplete. The data contain hundreds of thousands of clones, roughly nine tenths of them singletons. Sequencing used PBMCs or T cells enriched from blood (not recorded which). The receptors originated from a young man who had recovered from COVID-19.

CDR3 region: CAYPRPGSGANVLTF. For the CDR3, the DNA is TGTGCCTACCCCCGGCCAGGTTCTGGGGCCAACGTCCTGACTTTC. The chain uses TRBV2 and TRBJ2-6; D is undetermined. The germline V and J ends were trimmed by 11 bases and 1 base, with 15 bases remaining between them. The CDR3 has 15 amino acids. Germline CDR1 SNHLY, CDR2 FYNNEI.

V gene TRBV19 combines with J gene TRBJ2-1, with 7 bases identical to TRBD2. Germline V CDR1 and CDR2: LNHDA, SQIVND (reference sequence). The ends lost 5 bases at V and 3 bases at J; junction bases unmatched: 16. The CDR3 is made up of 18 amino acids. CDR3 nucleotides: TGTGCCAGTAGTGGGGGACTACTGGGCGGAGCAAGCTACAATGAGCAGTTCTTC. Translation: CASSGGLLGGASYNEQFF.

V usage is TRBV2 and J usage is TRBJ2-3, with 7 nucleotides matching TRBD2. The CDR3 totals 15 residues. V was pared by 4 bases and J by 0 bases, with 4 bases of the junction left unmatched. Germline V gene lookup returns CDR1 SNHLY and CDR2 FYNNEI. DNA for the CDR3: TGTGCCAGCAGTGGCCCTAGCGGAAGCACAGATACGCAGTATTTT. Its translation: CASSGPSGSTDTQYF.

The rearrangement links TRBV12-3 or TRBV12-4 to TRBJ2-2; unclear D gene. Trimming removed 8 bases at V and 2 bases at J, with 9 bases between. The CDR3 covers 13 residues. CDR3 amino acids: CASVYGNTGELFF. The CDR3 DNA follows: TGTGCCAGCGTCTACGGTAACACCGGGGAGCTGTTTTTT.

V is TRBV19 and J is TRBJ2-7; 9 bases map to TRBD2. The CDR3 length is 15 residues. Trimming at V came to 6 bases and at J to 0 bases, leaving 6 bases not matched to a gene. In germline, CDR1 is LNHDA, CDR2 SQIVND (reference sequence). The CDR3 sequence is CASRRAGGDSYEQYF. The CDR3, as DNA: TGTGCCAGTAGGCGAGCGGGAGGCGACTCCTACGAGCAGTACTTC.

V usage is TRBV27 and J usage is TRBJ2-1; D is unresolved. There are 14 residues in the CDR3. The germline V gene has CDR1 MNHEY and CDR2 SMNVEV (reference sequence). Trimming removed 0 bases from V and 7 bases from J, with 10 bases in between. The chain's CDR3 is CASSLSSFFNEQFF. For the CDR3, the DNA is TGTGCCAGCAGTTTATCGAGCTTTTTTAATGAGCAGTTCTTC.

V usage is TRBV27 and J usage is TRBJ2-6; D is possibly TRBD1 (5 bases). The length of the CDR3 is 14 residues. The germline CDR1 and CDR2 sequences are MNHEY and SMNVEV (reference sequence). V was pared by 6 bases and J by 4 bases, with 10 bases between. CDR3 residues: CASSRQYGANVLTF. CDR3 nucleotides: TGTGCCAGCAGCAGACAGTACGGGGCCAACGTCCTGACTTTC. Full variable domain (remainder filled in from reference TRBV27 and TRBJ2-6): EAQVTQNPRYLITVTGKKLTVTCSQNMNHEYMSWYRQDPGLGLRQIYYSMNVEVTDKGDVPEGYKVSRKEKRNFPLILESPSPNQTSLYFCASSRQYGANVLTFGAGSRLTVL.

The chain is built from TRBV7-3 and TRBJ1-2; maybe TRBD1 (6 bases). V was clipped by 4 bases and J by 4 bases, with 16 bases between them. Looked up from germline, CDR1 is SGHTA and CDR2 is FQGTGA. This CDR3 has 15 residues. Here the CDR3 DNA reads TGTGCCAGCAGCTCGGACAGTGGCTCTGGCTATGGCTACACCTTC. As protein: CASSSDSGSGYGYTF.

This chain connects TRBV3-1 (or the pseudogene TRBV3-2) to TRBJ1-1; 10 positions agree with TRBD1. The germline gives CDR1 LGHDT, CDR2 YNNKEL (reference sequence). The CDR3 has 14 amino acids. With 4 bases clipped from V and 4 bases from J, the junction kept 3 bases outside the gene matches. CDR3 sequence reads: CASSLRTGGTEAFF. The CDR3 DNA sequence: TGTGCCAGCAGCCTCAGGACAGGGGGCACTGAAGCTTTCTTT.

This clone was detected only a few times. The chain couples TRBV27 to TRBJ1-5, with D tentatively TRBD1 (5 bases). The CDR3 consists of 15 residues. With 2 bases removed from V and 3 bases from J, the gap between germline ends came to 11 bases. Germline CDR1 is MNHEY and CDR2 is SMNVEV (reference sequence). CDR3 bases: TGTGCCAGCAGTTTAAAGCGCAGGGACAATCAGCCCCAGCATTTT. It translates to CASSLKRRDNQPQHF.

The chain has TRBV5-1 and TRBJ2-5, with TRBD1 as a possible D gene (6 bases). The CDR3 is 14 residues long. V was trimmed by 4 bases and J by 2 bases, leaving 12 bases between them. Germline-derived CDR1 and CDR2 are SGHRS and YFSETQ. CDR3 protein: CASSPRTAQETQYF. The CDR3 nucleotides read TGCGCCAGCAGCCCCCGGACAGCACAAGAGACCCAGTACTTC. Full variable domain (outside the CDR3, taken from reference TRBV5-1 and TRBJ2-5): KAGVTQTPRYLIKTRGQQVTLSCSPISGHRSVSWYQQTPGQGLQFLFEYFSETQRNKGNFPGRFSGRQFSNSRSEMNVSTLELGDSALYLCASSPRTAQETQYFGPGTRLLVL.

The genes are TRBV5-1 and TRBJ1-2; a possible D gene is TRBD1 (5 bases). Germline CDR1 reads SGHRS; CDR2 reads YFSETQ. Trimming stripped 0 bases from V and 2 bases from J, with 14 bases between. CDR3 length equals 16 residues. CDR3 amino acids: CASSLAPAQANYGYTF. CDR3 DNA sequence: TGCGCCAGCAGCTTGGCCCCCGCACAGGCAAACTATGGCTACACCTTC.

J is TRBJ1-3 and V is TRBV5-1; D remains unclear. CDR1 and CDR2 (germline): SGHRS, YFSETQ. The CDR3 has 15 residues. Trimming left V 0 bases short and J 4 bases short, with 11 bases between. The CDR3 DNA reads TGCGCCAGCAGCTTGGAAGGCCGGAGGGGAAACACCATATATTTT. Translating gives CASSLEGRRGNTIYF.

The chain couples TRBV7-9 to TRBJ1-2, with D hard to call. This CDR3 has 14 residues. Germline CDR1 is SEHNR and CDR2 is FQNEAQ (reference sequence). V was shortened by 2 bases and J by 6 bases, with 13 bases between the two germline ends. CDR3 sequence reads: CASSLRPAADGYTF. DNA for the CDR3: TGTGCCAGCAGCTTAAGACCGGCGGCGGATGGCTACACCTTC. Supplemented by reference TRBV7-9 and TRBJ1-2, the full variable domain reads DTGVSQNPRHKITKRGQNVTFRCDPISEHNRLYWYRQTLGQGPEFLTYFQNEAQLEKSRLLSDRFSAERPKGSFSTLEIQRTEQGDSAMYLCASSLRPAADGYTFGSGTRLTVV.

This chain connects TRBV4-2 to TRBJ1-5; weak D call: TRBD1 (6 bases). CDR1 is LGHNA and CDR2 is YNFKEQ in the germline V gene. The CDR3 runs 15 residues. Trimming removed 1 base from V and 4 bases from J, with 11 bases in between. The DNA for the CDR3 is TGTGCCAGCAGCCAAGGTCCAGGGGTAAATCAGCCCCAGCATTTT. This gives the protein CASSQGPGVNQPQHF.

J is TRBJ2-1 and V is TRBV28, with D tentatively TRBD2 (5 bases). The V gene lost 7 bases and the J gene lost 0 bases, with 10 bases spanning the gap. CDR3 length: 14 residues. Germline lookup yields CDR1 MDHEN and CDR2 SYDVKM. CDR3 nucleotide sequence: TGTGCCAGCACATTGGAGGTCTCCTACAATGAGCAGTTCTTC. As protein: CASTLEVSYNEQFF.

This clone was seen just once. The V gene is TRBV24-1, the J gene TRBJ1-5; TRBD1 matches 10 bases. Germline V gives CDR1 KGHDR, CDR2 SFDVKD. Germline trimming cut 3 bases from V and 7 bases from J; bases unmatched to any gene: 8. The CDR3 covers 16 residues. CDR3 protein: CATSDPGQGENQPQHF. In DNA form, the CDR3 reads TGTGCCACCAGTGATCCAGGACAGGGGGAGAACCAGCCCCAGCATTTT.

V gene TRBV29-1 combines with J gene TRBJ2-3, with D perhaps TRBD2 (6 bases). Germline V gene lookup returns CDR1 SQVTM and CDR2 ANQGSEA. V was cut by 7 bases and J by 5 bases, with 13 bases left in between. The CDR3 runs 12 residues. CDR3: CSGSLEGDTQYF. CDR3 bases: TGCAGCGGTTCTTTGGAGGGAGATACGCAGTATTTT.

The rearrangement joins TRBV18 to TRBJ2-7, with D unclear. The CDR3 totals 11 residues. The V end lost 6 bases, the J end lost 7 bases, and 10 bases lay between the germline ends. Germline V gene sequence: CDR1 KGHSH, CDR2 LQKENI. CDR3 nucleotide sequence: TGTGCCAGCTCGTCCCGTCTGGAGCAGTACTTC. Residues: CASSSRLEQYF.

This clone was detected only a few times. The chain is built from TRBV2 and TRBJ2-3, with 8 bases fitting TRBD2. Trimming at V came to 6 bases and at J to 3 bases, leaving 11 bases not matched to a gene. The CDR3 is 16 residues long. Per germline, CDR1 SNHLY and CDR2 FYNNEI. The CDR3 reads CASSFRAGGRTDTQYF. The DNA for the CDR3 is TGTGCCAGCAGCTTCAGGGCGGGAGGAAGGACAGATACGCAGTATTTT.

This sequence joins TRBV27 and TRBJ1-3, with 7 bases matching TRBD1. This CDR3 spans 17 amino acids. Losses at the gene ends were 6 bases for V and 0 bases for J; bases not matched to a gene: 11. Germline CDR1 reads MNHEY; CDR2 reads SMNVEV (reference sequence). The CDR3 loop is CASSLRQGRDSGNTIYF. CDR3 sequence (DNA): TGTGCCAGCAGCCTACGACAGGGAAGGGACTCTGGAAACACCATATATTTT.